This TCR beta chain was profiled in a study of early T cells in non-severe SARS-CoV-2 infection. Each CDR3 protein gets one entry after TCRdb re-called the 5' RACE reads with MiXCR. The sample has about 76,000 distinct CDR3 sequences, over 9% seen once. The CDR3 totals 18 residues. J lost 1 base, V lost 2 bases, and 10 bases had no gene match. Looked up from germline, CDR1 is SEHNR and CDR2 is FQNEAQ (reference sequence). Sequencing input: whole blood. V and J are TRBV7-9 and TRBJ2-2; 7 bases are shared with TRBD1. The clonotype originates from an adult who was a healthcare worker with PCR-confirmed SARS-CoV-2 infection or an uninfected control (not recorded which). The CDR3 loop reads CASSLYSSPGGNTGELFF. Written as DNA, the CDR3 is TGTGCCAGCAGCTTATATTCGTCCCCAGGGGGGAACACCGGGGAGCTGTTTTTT.